This TCR beta chain is from a study of blood T cell repertoires in COVID-19 (TCRdb year 2020). Describing the broader study: Samples covering the acute and convalescent phases of COVID-19 were provided by collaborators in the United States, Italy and Spain. The dataset comprised deeply sampled blood TCRbeta repertoires from subjects exposed to, actively infected with, or recovered from COVID-19. Sample metadata almost always included a de-identified subject ID, COVID-19 status, age in years and sex. The prospective study material was composed of cDNA or gDNA derived from T cells, B-cell-depleted T cells, or PBMCs. The samples were drawn from the first 160 participants of the ongoing ImmuneRACE study and from 1,254 subjects provided by 6 global collaborators. The repertoires were made available in a free public database intended to serve as a resource for research on the immune response to SARS-CoV-2. Where available, HLA class I and class II types were taken from metadata supplied by the sample provider and were not determined by assay-based typing.

TCRbeta CDR3 regions were amplified from genomic DNA using the immunoSEQ Assay, a bias-controlled multiplex PCR. The original methods were these. The number of nucleated cells in each sample was estimated from the amplification of reference gene primers within the assay. Sequence reads were collapsed and filtered to measure the absolute abundance of every unique TCRbeta CDR3 rearrangement. For each sample, productive Simpson clonality was calculated as the square root of Simpson's diversity index over productive rearrangements. TCRdb stores this immuneACCESS table with in-frame sequences only. Part of the clones is absent; in the studies checked, under half of the shortfall reflects unresolved V genes, and no reason is known for the rest. Clone size and the V and J calls come from that table; the DNA yielded D and trimming. A total of approximately 150,000 clones appear in this sample, 75% to 85% of them only once. The ten largest account for about 3.5% of the sample.

Points the paper makes about the study in general: How much clinical and demographic metadata was included differed by source and by participant, and the metadata was provided uncurated.

Comment on this clone: The antigen it binds to is not known. Base-call qualities are not available, and no considerably larger clone is one nucleotide away.

A second Seattle source provided samples from volunteer blood donors who had recovered from COVID-19. Each collaborating institution followed its own protocols to collect whole blood in K2EDTA tubes. For TCRbeta analysis, collaborators shipped samples in one of three forms: frozen whole blood, isolated PBMCs, or DNA extracted from either of those sample types. Trimmed from V: 4 bases; trimmed from J: 5 bases; junction bases lacking a gene match: 7. Looking up the germline V gene (reference sequence) yields CDR1 SGHNT and CDR2 YYREEE. The CDR3, from cysteine to phenylalanine, totals 15 residues. Just CDR3 DNA is preserved here, 45 bases in frame from base 1.

Rearrangement joined TRBV5-4 to TRBJ2-7; 12 central nucleotides agree with TRBD2. The sample comprised peripheral blood. This TCR was sampled from a man aged 65-85 years who had recovered from COVID-19. The CDR3 amino acid sequence is: CASSIGLAGFDEQYF. The DNA reads as follows: TGTGCCAGCAGCATTGGACTAGCGGGATTCGACGAGCAGTACTTC.